Each of the 19 T cell receptor beta chains below was sequenced from the same sample in a study of metastatic and nonmetastatic thyroid tumors. All patients reached thyroid surgery having received no treatment beforehand. TCRdb re-called clones via MiXCR from the PCR reads. Here the sample spans approximately 31,000 clones, around 20% being singletons. Sequencing was carried out using blood. These receptor sequences come from a female donor with papillary thyroid cancer or a benign thyroid nodule (not recorded which). Some clones in this sample may be carry-over from other donors' samples.

This chain links TRBV20-1 with TRBJ2-7; TRBD2 aligns across 10 bases. With 0 bases clipped from V and 6 bases from J, the junction kept 5 bases outside the gene matches. CDR1 and CDR2 (germline): DFQATT, SNEGSKA (reference sequence). The CDR3 covers 14 residues. The CDR3 DNA reads as TGCAGTGCTAGAGATATGGCTAGCGGGGGCGAGCAGTACTTC. Its translation is CSARDMASGGEQYF.

This clone was picked up many times. The chain combines TRBV2 with TRBJ2-3, with 11 bases that match TRBD1. CDR1 and CDR2 (germline): SNHLY, FYNNEI. The CDR3 contains 16 residues. Trimming took 1 base from V and 5 from J; bases not matched to a gene: 5. The CDR3: CASSEGWTGGLDTQYF. The CDR3 DNA follows: TGTGCCAGCAGTGAAGGCTGGACAGGGGGCCTAGATACGCAGTATTTT.

This clone has more than one count but fewer than ten. J is TRBJ2-3 and V is TRBV6-1, with a possible D match to TRBD1 (5 bases). The CDR3 covers 17 residues. Germline loops: CDR1 MNHNS, CDR2 SASEGT. Trimming cost V 3 bases and J 3 bases, with 19 bases left between them. The DNA for the CDR3 is TGTGCCAGCAGTGAGGTGGGGCCCCAGGTTGGGACAGATACGCAGTATTTT. Translating gives CASSEVGPQVGTDTQYF.

This clone was counted ten times or more. This sequence joins TRBV19 and TRBJ2-5, with 12 bases fitting TRBD1. Trimming at V came to 5 bases and at J to 4 bases, leaving 5 bases not matched to a gene. This CDR3 is built from 15 residues. Germline V gene data show CDR1 as LNHDA and CDR2 as SQIVND (reference sequence). The CDR3 sequence: CASSSGTGGRETQYF. DNA for the CDR3: TGTGCCAGTAGTTCGGGGACAGGGGGCAGAGAGACCCAGTACTTC. The variable domain in full, with the rest retrieved from reference TRBV19 and TRBJ2-5, is DGGITQSPKYLFRKEGQNVTLSCEQNLNHDAMYWYRQDPGQGLRLIYYSQIVNDFQKGDIAEGYSVSREKKESFPLTVTSAQKNPTAFYLCASSSGTGGRETQYFGPGTRLLVL.

This clone has only a few counts. The chain couples TRBV6-2 or TRBV6-3 to TRBJ2-7; the D gene is possibly TRBD2 (5 bases). With 4 bases removed from V and 0 bases from J, the gap between germline ends came to 10 bases. CDR1 is MNHEY and CDR2 is SVGEGT in the germline V gene. The CDR3 covers 14 residues. The CDR3 DNA follows: TGTGCCAGCAGTTGGAGCGGAAGCTCCTACGAGCAGTACTTC. As protein: CASSWSGSSYEQYF.

The chain uses TRBV19 and TRBJ1-5; the D is unclear. This CDR3 spans 17 amino acids. The V end was cut by 2 bases, the J end by 0 bases, with 14 bases between. Per the germline V gene, CDR1 is LNHDA and CDR2 is SQIVND (reference sequence). The CDR3 protein is CASSIIGDRLSNQPQHF. The CDR3, as DNA: TGTGCCAGTAGTATAATCGGGGATCGACTTAGCAATCAGCCCCAGCATTTT.

This clone was seen a few times. The CDR3 loop is CASSDGQGLNNEQFF. The CDR3 nucleotides are TGCGCCAGCAGTGACGGGCAGGGACTTAACAATGAGCAGTTCTTC. The chain has TRBV10-1 and TRBJ2-1, with D possibly matching TRBD2 (6 bases). V gave up 3 bases and J gave up 5 bases, with 14 bases separating them. The length of the CDR3 is 15 residues. Germline assignment: CDR1 WNHNN and CDR2 SYGVQD (reference sequence).

This clone was counted many times. The gene calls are TRBV6-1 and TRBJ2-2, with D possibly being TRBD2 (6 bases). Germline V CDR1 and CDR2: MNHNS, SASEGT. CDR3 size: 15 residues. Between the trimmed V and J ends, which lost 7 bases and 6 bases, there was a span of 18 bases. The CDR3 spells CASTYPWGDAGELFF. CDR3 bases: TGTGCCAGCACCTACCCGTGGGGGGACGCCGGGGAGCTGTTTTTT.

In this sample, this clone is medium-sized. The chain recombines TRBV10-3 with TRBJ2-7; 7 bases align to TRBD2. The CDR3 runs to 16 residues. J gave up 2 bases and V 3 bases, and 10 bases lay outside the gene matches. The germline V gene encodes CDR1 ENHRY and CDR2 SYGVKD. The CDR3 DNA reads TGTGCCATCAGTGAACGGGGGAAAGCGGGGACCTACGAGCAGTACTTC. It is translated as CAISERGKAGTYEQYF.

This clone was counted only a few times. The CDR3 region has the DNA TGTGCCAGCAGTCCCCGGCCCCCTAGCGGGGGCCTCACAGATACGCAGTATTTT. Translated: CASSPRPPSGGLTDTQYF. This chain joins TRBV6-6 and TRBJ2-3; 10 bases match TRBD2. The CDR3 is 18 amino acids. V lost 5 bases, J lost 2 bases, and 13 bases stayed unmatched. Germline lookup yields CDR1 MNHNY and CDR2 SVGAGI (reference sequence).

By share, this clone ranks as medium-sized. This chain uses TRBV7-2 with TRBJ1-6; D not resolved. This CDR3 spans 16 amino acids. V shed 5 bases and J shed 5 bases, with 16 bases lying between them. Germline V gene sequence: CDR1 SGHTA, CDR2 FQGNSA. The CDR3 DNA reads as TGTGCCAGCAGCGCCCCCTTATCGGTTGATAATTCACCCCTCCACTTT. Translating gives CASSAPLSVDNSPLHF.

This clone was seen repeatedly, ten times or more. The DNA for the CDR3 is TGTGCCAGCAGTTTATCCAGGGGGCTTCTAAACATTCAGTACTTC. Its protein product is CASSLSRGLLNIQYF. V usage is TRBV27 and J usage is TRBJ2-4; 8 bases line up with TRBD1. The V gene's germline CDR1 is MNHEY and CDR2 SMNVEV (reference sequence). V trimming: 0 bases; J trimming: 6 bases; junction bases outside the gene matches: 4. CDR3 length: 15 amino acids.

The rearrangement uses TRBV15 and TRBJ2-5; 9 nucleotides line up with TRBD1. The trim removed 10 bases at V and 2 bases at J, leaving 8 bases unmatched. The CDR3 is 14 amino acids. CDR1 and CDR2 (germline): LNHNV, YYDKDF (reference sequence). The CDR3 is CAKRNRGPQETQYF. The CDR3 DNA reads TGTGCCAAGAGAAACAGGGGGCCTCAAGAGACCCAGTACTTC.

This clone was recorded a few times. The chain recombines TRBV6-2 or TRBV6-3 with TRBJ2-3, with 7 bases identical to TRBD2. The CDR3 runs 17 residues. V was pared by 6 bases and J by 5 bases, with 17 bases of the junction left unmatched. In germline, CDR1 is MNHEY, CDR2 SVGEGT. The CDR3 sequence is CASSAASGRAFGDTQYF. The CDR3 DNA follows: TGTGCCAGCAGCGCCGCTAGTGGGAGGGCATTTGGAGATACGCAGTATTTT.

The chain uses TRBV20-1 and TRBJ2-2, with D possibly TRBD2 on 6 matching bases. V shed 1 base and J shed 6 bases, with 12 bases lying between them. The CDR3 runs 14 residues. Germline V lookup: CDR1 DFQATT, CDR2 SNEGSKA (reference sequence). CDR3 protein: CSARGGEESGELFF. CDR3 DNA sequence: TGCAGTGCTAGAGGGGGGGAGGAGTCCGGGGAGCTGTTTTTT.

This clone was detected ten times or more. The V gene is TRBV4-3, the J gene TRBJ2-7, with D hard to call. Trimming removed 0 bases at V and 4 bases at J, with 10 bases between. Germline V lookup: CDR1 LGHNA, CDR2 YSLEER. There are 14 residues in the CDR3. CDR3 DNA sequence: TGCGCCAGCAGCCAAGATAGACAAAATTACGAGCAGTACTTC. The encoded protein is CASSQDRQNYEQYF.

This rearrangement joins TRBV19 to TRBJ2-1; 8 bases are a match to TRBD2. CDR1 is LNHDA, CDR2 SQIVND, per germline (reference sequence). The V and J ends lost 7 bases and 9 bases, in that order; junction bases with no gene match: 11. CDR3 size: 14 residues. CDR3 sequence reads: CASIVREGRGEQFF. In DNA, the CDR3 is TGTGCCAGTATTGTACGGGAGGGCCGTGGTGAGCAGTTCTTC.

The gene calls are TRBV19 and TRBJ1-6, with TRBD1 as a possible D gene (5 bases). Trimming stripped 6 bases from V and 5 bases from J, with 14 bases between. CDR3 size: 15 residues. Germline lookup yields CDR1 LNHDA and CDR2 SQIVND (reference sequence). The CDR3 sequence: CASRPSGADNSPLHF. The CDR3 DNA reads TGTGCCAGTAGGCCCTCCGGGGCCGATAATTCACCCCTCCACTTT.

Points on this clone: Mismatch with germline at one junction end may stem from a read error. The chain employs TRBV9 and TRBJ1-4, with D uncertain. Per germline, CDR1 SGDLS and CDR2 YYNGEE. The CDR3 is 15 amino acids. The DNA of the CDR3 is TGCGCCAGCAGCGTAGGGCGGGGTATATATGAAAAACTGTTTTTT. It is translated as CASSVGRGIYEKLFF.